These 5 T cell receptor beta chains were all obtained from the same sample, sequenced in a study of response to subunit inactivated influenza vaccine. TCRdb itself ran the RT-PCR reads through MiXCR, one entry per CDR3 protein. The sample lists about 520,000 distinct CDR3 sequences; around 7.9% were seen once. The sequencing here drew on PBMCs from blood, taken less than 30 months after vaccination. These receptors came from a man aged 45 to 75 who received an inactivated influenza vaccine.

The chain recombines TRBV5-6 with TRBJ2-3, with 7 bases lining up with TRBD2. The CDR3 is made up of 15 amino acids. Germline CDR1 reads SGHDT; CDR2 reads YYEEEE. Trimming removed 0 bases from V and 2 bases from J; junction bases left unmatched: 3. CDR3 nucleotide sequence: TGTGCCAGCAGCTTGGGGCTAGCGGTCACAGATACGCAGTATTTT. Protein: CASSLGLAVTDTQYF.

There are a few counts of this clonotype. The chain combines TRBV6-2 or TRBV6-3 with TRBJ1-5; 11 bases match TRBD1. The CDR3 is 18 amino acids. J lost 1 base, V lost 7 bases, and 12 bases had no gene match. In germline, CDR1 is MNHEY, CDR2 SVGEGT. CDR3 in DNA: TGTGCCAGCACCACTCGGACAGGGGGCTCTTGGAGCAATCAGCCCCAGCATTTT. Its protein product is CASTTRTGGSWSNQPQHF.

This clonotype came up a few times. V and J are TRBV6-6 and TRBJ1-5; no definite D call. The CDR3 consists of 13 residues. Looked up from germline, CDR1 is MNHNY and CDR2 is SVGAGI (reference sequence). Trimming took off 2 bases at V and 4 bases at J, with 6 bases between the two ends. Here the CDR3 DNA reads TGTGCCAGCAGTTACGTTGATAATCAGCCCCAGCATTTT. Its translation: CASSYVDNQPQHF.

This clonotype was found a few times. The genes are TRBV27 and TRBJ1-1, with 9 bases identical to TRBD1. The CDR3 runs 16 residues. Germline CDR1 is MNHEY and CDR2 is SMNVEV (reference sequence). V dropped 5 bases and J dropped 8; count of bases not matched to a gene: 15. Here the CDR3 reads CASSRAGTGTSGEAFF. The CDR3 DNA sequence: TGTGCCAGCAGTCGTGCCGGGACAGGGACGTCCGGGGAAGCTTTCTTT.

This clonotype was recorded a few times. The DNA for the CDR3 is TGTGCCACCAGCAGGGACAGGGTGAGCTCCTACGAGCAGTACTTC. Amino acids: CATSRDRVSSYEQYF. V is TRBV15 and J is TRBJ2-7; 8 bases fit TRBD1. The CDR3 spans 15 residues. CDR1 and CDR2 (germline): LNHNV, YYDKDF (reference sequence). Losses at the gene ends were 3 bases for V and 0 bases for J; bases not matched to a gene: 4.